One sample yielded the 21 T cell receptor beta chains listed below, sequenced in a study of cytomegalovirus exposure and HLA in healthy donors. PCR employed 60 Vbeta and 13 Jbeta primers. Sequenced by immunoSEQ multiplex PCR; TCRdb stores in-frame clones only, minus some. The sample consists of tens of thousands of clones, approximately 71% of them appearing once. Specimen: PBMCs. The receptors originated from a man aged 45-65 years in good health and CMV-seropositive.

This chain connects TRBV9 to TRBJ2-7; 8 bases line up with TRBD1. The CDR3 is made up of 15 amino acids. J lost 3 bases, V lost 3 bases, and 8 bases had no gene match. CDR1 and CDR2 (germline): SGDLS, YYNGEE. The CDR3 is CASSANQDRGYEQYF. CDR3 DNA sequence: TGTGCCAGCAGCGCAAACCAAGACAGGGGCTACGAGCAGTACTTC.

This chain uses TRBV11-2 with TRBJ2-1, with D unresolved. V shed 0 bases and J shed 6 bases, with 12 bases lying between them. This CDR3 is 15 amino acids long. CDR1 and CDR2 (germline): SGHAT, FQNNGV. CDR3 protein: CASSLEGSRPNEQFF. Here the CDR3 DNA reads TGTGCCAGCAGCTTAGAGGGTAGCCGGCCCAATGAGCAGTTCTTC.

The rearrangement links TRBV2 to TRBJ1-4; unclear D gene. Looked up from germline, CDR1 is SNHLY and CDR2 is FYNNEI. The CDR3 runs 13 residues. Deletions cut 6 bases from V and 6 bases from J, with 11 bases between. CDR3 sequence (DNA): TGTGCCAGCAGGTACGTGGAGGATGAAAAACTGTTTTTT. It is translated as CASRYVEDEKLFF.

The chain joins TRBV5-4 to TRBJ1-4; TRBD1 agrees at 10 bases. The germline gives CDR1 SGHNT, CDR2 YYREEE (reference sequence). V was pared by 4 bases and J by 5 bases, with 2 bases of the junction left unmatched. The length of the CDR3 is 14 residues. DNA for the CDR3: TGTGCCAGCAGCATGGGACAGGGGAATGAAAAACTGTTTTTT. It translates to CASSMGQGNEKLFF.

This chain joins TRBV7-3 and TRBJ2-3, with TRBD2 identical over 13 bases. The CDR3 sequence is 14 residues long. The germline gives CDR1 SGHTA, CDR2 FQGTGA. Trimming cost V 5 bases and J 7 bases; bases outside gene matches: 3. The CDR3 region is CASSPGLAGHTQYF. CDR3 DNA sequence: TGTGCCAGCAGCCCGGGACTAGCGGGGCATACGCAGTATTTT.

The CDR3 DNA sequence: TGTGCCAGCAGCTTAGGGTCCGGGGGTCCCTACAATGAGCAGTTCTTC. Its translation is CASSLGSGGPYNEQFF. The rearrangement uses TRBV7-2 and TRBJ2-1; maybe TRBD2 (6 bases). The ends were cut back, 1 base at V and 2 bases at J, with 12 bases in the middle. The CDR3 runs to 16 residues. From germline, CDR1 is SGHTA and CDR2 FQGNSA.

This clone showed up just a few times. The V gene is TRBV9, the J gene TRBJ1-3, with a tentative D call TRBD1 (5 bases). Germline lookup yields CDR1 SGDLS and CDR2 YYNGEE. The V end was cut by 7 bases, the J end by 0 bases, with 14 bases between. This CDR3 spans 15 amino acids. CDR3 region: CASGGLGGSGNTIYF. CDR3 sequence (DNA): TGTGCCAGCGGTGGTTTGGGGGGCTCTGGAAACACCATATATTTT.

V and J are TRBV7-2 and TRBJ2-7, with D tentatively TRBD2 (5 bases). The CDR3 loop spans 15 amino acids. V was trimmed by 0 bases and J by 2 bases, leaving 11 bases between them. CDR1 and CDR2 (germline): SGHTA, FQGNSA. The CDR3 sequence is CASSLANGKAYEQYF. CDR3 nucleotide sequence: TGTGCCAGCAGCTTAGCGAACGGGAAGGCCTACGAGCAGTACTTC.

The chain carries TRBV7-2 and TRBJ2-1, with unresolved D. The CDR3 is 12 residues long. Germline CDR1 is SGHTA and CDR2 is FQGNSA. Trimming cost V 5 bases and J 8 bases, with 10 bases left between them. CDR3 sequence: CASSPRLDEQFF. The CDR3, as DNA: TGTGCCAGCAGCCCCCGGTTGGATGAGCAGTTCTTC.

This clone was seen a few times. The J gene is TRBJ1-1, the V gene TRBV7-2; D possibly corresponds to TRBD1 (6 bases). CDR3 length equals 14 residues. V was shortened by 1 base and J by 7 bases, with 13 bases between the two germline ends. Germline CDR1 is SGHTA and CDR2 is FQGNSA. The CDR3: CASSLVGGNGEAFF. Written as DNA, the CDR3 is TGTGCCAGCAGCTTAGTAGGGGGTAACGGTGAAGCTTTCTTT.

The chain couples TRBV6-1 to TRBJ1-5; 7 nucleotides agree with TRBD1. V shed 6 bases, J shed 1 base, and the junction held 9 bases outside the gene matches. Per germline, CDR1 MNHNS and CDR2 SASEGT. CDR3 length equals 16 residues. CDR3 nucleotides: TGTGCCAGCAGAGAAACAGGGGTTTGGAGCAATCAGCCCCAGCATTTT. This gives the protein CASRETGVWSNQPQHF.

The gene calls are TRBV6-6 and TRBJ1-1; weak D call: TRBD1 (6 bases). V lost 5 bases and J 1 base, leaving 11 bases between the germline ends. The CDR3 is 14 residues long. In germline, CDR1 is MNHNY, CDR2 SVGAGI (reference sequence). The CDR3: CASSPVGANTEAFF. CDR3 coding DNA: TGTGCCAGCAGTCCGGTGGGGGCGAACACTGAAGCTTTCTTT.

This rearrangement joins TRBV27 to TRBJ2-7; D uncertain. CDR3 size: 14 residues. Germline V CDR1 and CDR2: MNHEY, SMNVEV (reference sequence). V was clipped by 2 bases and J by 0 bases, with 8 bases between them. Here the CDR3 DNA reads TGTGCCAGCAGTTTAACTCTACTCTCCTACGAGCAGTACTTC. Translation: CASSLTLLSYEQYF.

This clone was seen a few times. The chain combines TRBV6-4 with TRBJ1-5, with 7 nucleotides matching TRBD1. V dropped 2 bases and J dropped 1; count of bases not matched to a gene: 2. CDR3 length: 15 residues. Germline V gene data show CDR1 as MRHNA and CDR2 as SNTAGT. CDR3 sequence (DNA): TGTGCCAGCAGTGACGGGACAGCAAGCAATCAGCCCCAGCATTTT. This codes for CASSDGTASNQPQHF.

This clone showed up just a few times. The gene calls are TRBV7-3 and TRBJ2-2; TRBD1 aligns across 7 bases. The junction had 9 bases not matched to a gene; V was cut back by 5 bases and J by 6 bases. CDR3 length: 15 amino acids. Germline lookup yields CDR1 SGHTA and CDR2 FQGTGA. The CDR3 DNA reads TGTGCCAGCAGCCCCGACAGGGCAGTATCCGGGGAGCTGTTTTTT. Protein product: CASSPDRAVSGELFF.

The chain carries TRBV5-1 and TRBJ2-7; 7 bases are shared with TRBD1. The V gene's germline CDR1 is SGHRS and CDR2 YFSETQ. The CDR3 has 14 amino acids. J gave up 5 bases and V 5 bases, and 10 bases lay outside the gene matches. CDR3 sequence (DNA): TGCGCCAGCAGGTCAACAGGGGTCCCCGACGAGCAGTACTTC. Its protein is CASRSTGVPDEQYF.

The chain employs TRBV19 and TRBJ1-5; TRBD1 matches at 9 bases. This CDR3 contains 13 residues. Germline V lookup: CDR1 LNHDA, CDR2 SQIVND (reference sequence). Unmatched junction bases numbered 4, after V lost 4 bases and J lost 9 bases. The CDR3 here is CASSRGQGGPQHF. CDR3 in DNA: TGTGCCAGTAGTAGGGGACAGGGTGGGCCCCAGCATTTT. The full variable domain, with the rest looked up from reference TRBV19 and TRBJ1-5, is DGGITQSPKYLFRKEGQNVTLSCEQNLNHDAMYWYRQDPGQGLRLIYYSQIVNDFQKGDIAEGYSVSREKKESFPLTVTSAQKNPTAFYLCASSRGQGGPQHFGDGTRLSIL.

This clone was seen ten or more times. Different DNA sequences within this sample yield the same CDR3. V is TRBV18 and J is TRBJ2-1, with TRBD2 identical over 9 bases. Losses at the gene ends were 1 base for V and 3 bases for J; bases not matched to a gene: 1. CDR1 and CDR2 from the germline V gene are KGHSH and LQKENI. The CDR3 totals 15 residues. CDR3 protein: CASSPQRGDYNEQFF. The CDR3 nucleotides read TGTGCCAGCTCACCACAGCGGGGGGACTACAATGAGCAGTTCTTC.

The genes are TRBV5-4 and TRBJ1-1; D gene unclear. V was shortened by 0 bases and J by 5 bases, with 11 bases between the two germline ends. The CDR3 consists of 14 residues. CDR1 is SGHNT, CDR2 YYREEE, per germline (reference sequence). The CDR3 sequence: CASSLDRVGTEAFF. The CDR3 region has the DNA TGTGCCAGCAGCTTGGATCGGGTTGGTACTGAAGCTTTCTTT. Full variable domain (missing parts from reference TRBV5-4 and TRBJ1-1): ETGVTQSPTHLIKTRGQQVTLRCSSQSGHNTVSWYQQALGQGPQFIFQYYREEENGRGNFPPRFSGLQFPNYSSELNVNALELDDSALYLCASSLDRVGTEAFFGQGTRLTVV.

The chain has TRBV2 and TRBJ1-6; 12 nucleotides line up with TRBD1. Germline V gene sequence: CDR1 SNHLY, CDR2 FYNNEI. Trimming removed 7 bases from V and 9 bases from J; junction bases left unmatched: 7. There are 15 residues in the CDR3. The CDR3 region is CASTSWGQGASPLHF. The CDR3 nucleotides read TGTGCCAGCACCTCTTGGGGACAGGGGGCTTCACCCCTCCACTTT.

The chain employs TRBV7-2 and TRBJ2-1; 7 bases fit TRBD2. V was pared by 5 bases and J by 4 bases, with 8 bases of the junction left unmatched. The CDR3 contains 15 residues. Germline lookup yields CDR1 SGHTA and CDR2 FQGNSA. The CDR3 spells CASSPRGGGYNEQFF. CDR3 sequence (DNA): TGTGCCAGCAGCCCACGGGGCGGGGGATACAATGAGCAGTTCTTC.